The entry that follows covers one T cell receptor (beta chain) sequence. Its antigen is unidentified. The sample is drawn from a study of a mutant IDH1 vaccine in newly diagnosed glioma. Study-level background: The vaccination schedule gave patients eight doses in weeks 1, 3, 5, 7, 11, 15, 19 and 23. Vaccination began 4-6 weeks post radiotherapy alone, or with temozolomide cycles.

Measured with immunoSEQ multiplex PCR; TCRdb has only the in-frame clones, and not every one. The data show more than 55,000 clones, with around 82% seen just once and about 3.1% held by the top ten. Study-wide results and limits: Apparently, pseudoprogression bore no relation to changes among the top peripheral T cell clonotypes.

Time point reported: week 5, during vaccination. Doses of 300 ug of mutant IDH1 20-mer peptide were given with topical imiquimod. Trimming removed 1 base from V and 4 bases from J, with 5 bases in between. The CDR3 has 13 residues. The germline V gene encodes CDR1 SEHNR and CDR2 FQNEAQ (reference sequence). The sequence was collected from a woman under 30 with glioma. Some clones in this sample may be carry-over from other donors' samples. The chain uses TRBV7-9 and TRBJ2-1; D unclear. Specimen: PBMCs, collected from a glioma patient whose treatment included an IDH1 peptide vaccine. CDR3 sequence (DNA): TGTGCCAGCAGCTTAGTGGCTTACAATGAGCAGTTCTTC. Its protein product is CASSLVAYNEQFF.